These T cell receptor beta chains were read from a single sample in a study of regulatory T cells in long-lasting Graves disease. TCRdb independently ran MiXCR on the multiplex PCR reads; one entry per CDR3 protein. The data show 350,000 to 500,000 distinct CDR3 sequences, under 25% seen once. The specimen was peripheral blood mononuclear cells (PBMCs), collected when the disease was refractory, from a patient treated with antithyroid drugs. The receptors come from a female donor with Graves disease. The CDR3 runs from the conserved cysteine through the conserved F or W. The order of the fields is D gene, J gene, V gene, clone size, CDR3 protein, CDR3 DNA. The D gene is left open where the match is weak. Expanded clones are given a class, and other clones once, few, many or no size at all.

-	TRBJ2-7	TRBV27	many	CASSSRQGYAEQYF	TGTGCCAGCAGTTCCCGACAAGGCTACGCCGAGCAGTACTTC
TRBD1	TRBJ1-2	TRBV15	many	CATSRSRDRGGYTF	TGTGCCACCAGCCGAAGCCGGGACAGGGGTGGCTACACCTTC
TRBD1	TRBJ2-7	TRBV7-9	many	CASSSHRDSWEQYF	TGTGCCAGCAGCTCCCACAGGGACAGCTGGGAGCAGTACTTC
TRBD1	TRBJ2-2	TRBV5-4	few	CASSTMDRVGTGELFF	TGTGCCAGCAGCACCATGGACAGGGTTGGCACCGGGGAGCTGTTTTTT
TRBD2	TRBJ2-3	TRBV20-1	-	CSARLLAGFTDTQYF	TGCAGTGCTAGACTACTAGCGGGGTTCACAGATACGCAGTATTTT
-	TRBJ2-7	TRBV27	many	CASSLKASYEQYF	TGTGCCAGCAGTTTAAAAGCCTCATACGAGCAGTACTTC
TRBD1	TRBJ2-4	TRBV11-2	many	CASSLTPGQGLGNIQYF	TGTGCCAGCAGCTTAACCCCGGGACAGGGGCTCGGAAACATTCAGTACTTC
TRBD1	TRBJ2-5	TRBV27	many	CASSRGTGTRQETQYF	TGTGCCAGCAGCCGGGGGACAGGGACCCGGCAAGAGACCCAGTACTTC
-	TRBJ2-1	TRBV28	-	CASKKVDEQFF	TGTGCCAGCAAAAAGGTAGATGAGCAGTTCTTC
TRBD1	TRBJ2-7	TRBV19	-	CASSISLWDRLSDEQYF	TGTGCCAGTAGTATAAGTCTTTGGGACAGACTATCGGACGAGCAGTACTTC
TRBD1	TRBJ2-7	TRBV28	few	CASRGSGTDSYEQYF	TGTGCCAGCAGGGGGTCCGGGACAGACTCCTACGAGCAGTACTTC
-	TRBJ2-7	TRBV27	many	CASSPYQGYEQYF	TGTGCCAGCAGTCCTTATCAGGGCTACGAGCAGTACTTC
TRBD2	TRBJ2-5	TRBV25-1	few	CASSESPGVLAGGGETQYF	TGTGCCAGCAGTGAATCCCCAGGGGTACTAGCGGGAGGGGGGGAGACCCAGTACTTC
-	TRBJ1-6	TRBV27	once	CASSLRGQYNSPLHF	TGTGCCAGCAGTTTACGGGGGCAGTATAATTCACCCCTCCACTTT
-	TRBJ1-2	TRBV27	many	CASAGPPGSGAYGYTF	TGTGCCAGCGCGGGGCCCCCAGGGTCGGGGGCCTATGGCTACACCTTC
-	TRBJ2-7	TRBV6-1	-	CASRTGLKQYF	TGTGCCAGCCGGACAGGACTAAAGCAGTACTTC
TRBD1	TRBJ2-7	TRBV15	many	CATSSRQGSYEQYF	TGTGCCACCAGCAGTCGACAGGGCTCCTACGAGCAGTACTTC
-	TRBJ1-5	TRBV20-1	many	CSARDIRGAGNQPQHF	TGCAGTGCTAGAGATATCCGGGGGGCCGGCAATCAGCCCCAGCATTTT
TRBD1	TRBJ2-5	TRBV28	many	CASSPWTGTQETQYF	TGTGCCAGCAGTCCTTGGACAGGAACCCAAGAGACCCAGTACTTC
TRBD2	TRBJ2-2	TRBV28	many	CASRSGLSMRELFF	TGTGCCAGCAGGTCGGGACTAAGTATGCGGGAGCTGTTTTTT
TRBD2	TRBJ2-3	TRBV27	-	CASTPLLREGTDTQYF	TGTGCCAGCACCCCCTTATTGCGGGAGGGAACAGATACACAGTATTTT
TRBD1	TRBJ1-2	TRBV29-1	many	CSVGSGGIINYGYTF	TGCAGCGTGGGATCAGGGGGAATTATTAACTATGGCTACACCTTC
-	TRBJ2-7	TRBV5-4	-	CASSSDSGIVEQYF	TGTGCCAGCAGCTCGGATAGCGGCATTGTAGAGCAGTACTTC
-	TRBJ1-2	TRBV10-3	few	CAISELFPNYGYTF	TGTGCCATCAGTGAGTTATTTCCTAACTATGGCTACACCTTC
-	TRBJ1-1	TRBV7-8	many	CATSWDGNTEAFF	TGTGCCACCTCTTGGGACGGGAACACTGAAGCTTTCTTT
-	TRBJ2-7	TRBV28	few	CASSLSVGHYEQYF	TGTGCCAGCAGTTTAAGTGTAGGGCACTACGAGCAGTACTTC
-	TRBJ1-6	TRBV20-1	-	CSARPRTELWNSPLHF	TGCAGTGCTAGACCCCGGACAGAACTCTGGAATTCACCCCTCCACTTT
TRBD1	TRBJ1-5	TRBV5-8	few	CASSLEGGAYQPQHF	TGTGCCAGCAGCTTGGAAGGGGGCGCTTATCAGCCCCAGCATTTT
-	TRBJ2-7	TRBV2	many	CASSEPEWGGEQYF	TGTGCCAGCAGTGAACCCGAGTGGGGTGGCGAGCAGTACTTC
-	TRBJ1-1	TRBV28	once	CASREGILAEAFF	TGTGCCAGCAGGGAGGGGATTTTGGCTGAAGCTTTCTTT
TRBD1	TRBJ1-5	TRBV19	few	CASAGTGGFLEPQHF	TGTGCCAGTGCTGGGACAGGTGGATTTCTGGAGCCCCAGCATTTT
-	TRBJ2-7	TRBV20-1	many	CSARQDYEQYF	TGCAGTGCTAGACAGGACTACGAGCAGTACTTC
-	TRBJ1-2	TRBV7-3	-	CASSLGFGIGGYTF	TGTGCCAGCAGCTTAGGCTTTGGAATCGGTGGCTACACCTTC
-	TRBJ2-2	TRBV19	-	CASSIIFDRTRTGELFF	TGTGCCAGTAGTATTATATTCGACAGGACACGCACCGGGGAGCTGTTTTTT
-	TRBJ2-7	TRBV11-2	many	CASRSNTGHRDNHYEQYF	TGTGCCAGCAGATCTAACACAGGCCACCGGGACAACCACTACGAGCAGTACTTC
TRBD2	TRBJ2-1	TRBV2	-	CASSEGGGDGDEQFF	TGTGCCAGCAGTGAAGGGGGAGGGGACGGTGATGAGCAGTTCTTC
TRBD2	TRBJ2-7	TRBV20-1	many	CSAPQWGLAGTSYEQYF	TGCAGTGCTCCCCAATGGGGACTAGCGGGAACGAGCTACGAGCAGTACTTC
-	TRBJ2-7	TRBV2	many	CASRDSSLSYEQYF	TGTGCCAGCCGAGACAGCAGCCTCTCCTACGAGCAGTACTTC
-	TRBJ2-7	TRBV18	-	CASSPDSYKQYF	TGTGCCAGCTCACCCGATTCCTACAAGCAGTACTTC
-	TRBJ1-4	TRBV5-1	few	CASSLGDGSNEKLFF	TGCGCCAGCAGCTTGGGGGATGGGTCTAATGAAAAACTGTTTTTT
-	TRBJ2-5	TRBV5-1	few	CASSLGGSDETQYF	TGCGCCAGCAGCTTGGGAGGGAGTGATGAGACCCAGTACTTC